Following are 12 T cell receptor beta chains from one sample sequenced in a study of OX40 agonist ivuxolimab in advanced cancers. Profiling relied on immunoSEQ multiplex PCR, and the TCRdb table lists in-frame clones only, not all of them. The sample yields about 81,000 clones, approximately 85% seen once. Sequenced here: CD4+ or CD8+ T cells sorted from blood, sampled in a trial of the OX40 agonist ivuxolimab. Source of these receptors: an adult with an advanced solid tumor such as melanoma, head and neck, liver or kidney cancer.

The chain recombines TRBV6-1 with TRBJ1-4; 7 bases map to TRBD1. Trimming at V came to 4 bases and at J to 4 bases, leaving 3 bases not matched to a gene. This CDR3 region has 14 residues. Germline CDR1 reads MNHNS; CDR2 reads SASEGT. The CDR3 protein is CASSVTGSNEKLFF. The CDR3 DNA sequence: TGTGCCAGCAGTGTGACAGGGAGTAATGAAAAACTGTTTTTT.

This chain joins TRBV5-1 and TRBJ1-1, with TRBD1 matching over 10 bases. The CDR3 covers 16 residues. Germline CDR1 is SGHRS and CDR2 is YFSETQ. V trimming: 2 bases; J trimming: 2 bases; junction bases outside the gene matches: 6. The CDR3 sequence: CASSLFGTGVNTEAFF. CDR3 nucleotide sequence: TGCGCCAGCAGCTTATTCGGGACAGGGGTCAACACTGAAGCTTTCTTT.

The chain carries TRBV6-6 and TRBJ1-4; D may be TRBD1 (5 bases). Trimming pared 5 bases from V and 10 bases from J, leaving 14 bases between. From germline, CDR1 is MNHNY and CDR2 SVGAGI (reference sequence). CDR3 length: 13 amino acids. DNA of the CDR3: TGTGCCAGCAGTCCCCCGGGGGGGGGAAAACTGTTTTTT. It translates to CASSPPGGGKLFF.

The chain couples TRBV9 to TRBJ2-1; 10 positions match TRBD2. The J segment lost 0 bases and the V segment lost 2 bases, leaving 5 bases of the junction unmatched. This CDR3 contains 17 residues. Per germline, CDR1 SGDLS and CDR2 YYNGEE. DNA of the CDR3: TGTGCCAGCAGCGTTACCTGGACTAGCGGCTCCTACAATGAGCAGTTCTTC. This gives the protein CASSVTWTSGSYNEQFF.

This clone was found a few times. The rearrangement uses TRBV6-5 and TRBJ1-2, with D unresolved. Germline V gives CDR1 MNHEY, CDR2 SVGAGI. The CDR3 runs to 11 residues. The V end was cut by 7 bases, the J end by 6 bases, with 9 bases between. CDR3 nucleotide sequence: TGTGCCAGCATGGAACGCCATGGCTACACCTTC. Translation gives CASMERHGYTF.

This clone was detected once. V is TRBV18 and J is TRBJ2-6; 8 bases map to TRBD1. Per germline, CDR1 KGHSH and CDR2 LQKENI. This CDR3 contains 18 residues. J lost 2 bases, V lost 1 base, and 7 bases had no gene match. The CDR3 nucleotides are TGTGCCAGCTCACCACTTATCCAGGGGGCAACTGGGGCCAACGTCCTGACTTTC. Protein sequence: CASSPLIQGATGANVLTF.

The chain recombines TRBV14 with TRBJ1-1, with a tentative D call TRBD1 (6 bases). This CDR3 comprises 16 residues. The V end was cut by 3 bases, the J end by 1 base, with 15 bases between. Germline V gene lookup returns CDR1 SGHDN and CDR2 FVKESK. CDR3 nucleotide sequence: TGTGCCAGCAGCCACCTTAGGGGACAAGGGAACACTGAAGCTTTCTTT. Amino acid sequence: CASSHLRGQGNTEAFF.

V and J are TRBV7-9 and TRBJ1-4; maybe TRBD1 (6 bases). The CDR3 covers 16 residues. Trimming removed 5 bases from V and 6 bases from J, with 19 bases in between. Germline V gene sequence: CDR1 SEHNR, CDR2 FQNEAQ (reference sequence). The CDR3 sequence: CASSRGFRGKDEKLFF. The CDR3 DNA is TGTGCCAGCAGCCGGGGGTTCAGGGGAAAGGATGAAAAACTGTTTTTT.

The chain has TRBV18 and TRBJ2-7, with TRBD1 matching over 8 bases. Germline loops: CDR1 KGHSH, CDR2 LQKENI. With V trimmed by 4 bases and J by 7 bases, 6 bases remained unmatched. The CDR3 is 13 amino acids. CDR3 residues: CASSQSTGEEQYV. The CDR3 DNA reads TGTGCCAGCTCACAGTCGACAGGGGAGGAGCAGTACGTC.

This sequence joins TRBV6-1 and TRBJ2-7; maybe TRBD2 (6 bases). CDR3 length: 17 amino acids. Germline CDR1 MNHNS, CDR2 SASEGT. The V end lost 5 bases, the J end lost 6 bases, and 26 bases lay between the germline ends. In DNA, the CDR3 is TGTGCCAGCAGTCAAGGGGTTGGGCCCGCGGGGATGAGCGAGCAGTACTTC. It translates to CASSQGVGPAGMSEQYF.

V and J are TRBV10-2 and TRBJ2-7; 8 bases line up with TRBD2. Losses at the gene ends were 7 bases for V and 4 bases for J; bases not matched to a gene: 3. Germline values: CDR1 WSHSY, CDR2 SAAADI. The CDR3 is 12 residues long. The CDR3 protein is CASKRETYEQYF. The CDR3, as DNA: TGCGCCAGCAAGCGGGAGACGTACGAGCAGTACTTC.

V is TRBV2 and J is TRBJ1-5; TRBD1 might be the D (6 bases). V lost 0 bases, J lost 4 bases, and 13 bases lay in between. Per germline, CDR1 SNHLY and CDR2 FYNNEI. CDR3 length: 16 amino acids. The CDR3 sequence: CASSEALGTLNQPQHF. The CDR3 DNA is TGTGCCAGCAGTGAAGCGCTTGGGACACTAAATCAGCCCCAGCATTTT. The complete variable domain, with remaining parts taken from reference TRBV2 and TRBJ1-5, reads EPEVTQTPSHQVTQMGQEVILRCVPISNHLYFYWYRQILGQKVEFLVSFYNNEISEKSEIFDDQFSVERPDGSNFTLKIRSTKLEDSAMYFCASSEALGTLNQPQHFGDGTRLSIL.